This T cell receptor (beta chain) was documented in a study of blood T cell repertoires in COVID-19. The overall study: Researchers got acute and convalescent COVID-19 samples from the United States, Italy and Spain. Sources were T cells, B-cell-depleted T cells, or PBMCs; the material itself was cDNA or gDNA.

The CDR3 spans 12 residues. CDR1 is MNHEY and CDR2 is SVGEGT in the germline V gene. Trimming shortened V by 4 bases and J by 3 bases, and 5 bases separated the two germline ends. Per the study methods: It was from reference gene primer amplification that nucleated cell counts were estimated. Assay used: immunoSEQ multiplex PCR; TCRdb lists only in-frame clones, some missing. V, J and clone size reflect that table, while D and trimming were determined from the DNA. In the table there are more than 100,000 clones, 82% of which are singletons. The chain carries TRBV6-2 or TRBV6-3 and TRBJ2-3; D is undetermined. The clonotype originates from a woman in her 70s with acute or convalescent COVID-19. Sequences were obtained from peripheral blood. The CDR3 coding sequence is TGTGCCAGCAGTTCCATTACAGATACGCAGTATTTT. As protein: CASSSITDTQYF.